Described below is a single T cell receptor beta chain sequence and its context. The sample belongs to a study of technical replicates of blood from a few donors. CDR1 SGHRS and CDR2 YFSETQ come from the germline V gene. V shed 4 bases, J shed 2 bases, and the junction held 10 bases outside the gene matches. This CDR3 contains 17 residues. Using immunoSEQ multiplex PCR, the repertoire was profiled, and TCRdb retains in-frame clones only, with some absent. The sample yields under 85,000 clones, approximately 91% seen once. This TCR came from a human donor in good health. Some clones in this sample may be carry-over from other donors' samples. The gene calls are TRBV5-1 and TRBJ2-3; 10 bases are shared with TRBD2. Specimen: T cells isolated from PBMCs. The CDR3 sequence is CASSPFTSGTYTDTQYF. The CDR3 region has the DNA TGCGCCAGCAGCCCATTTACTAGCGGGACCTACACAGATACGCAGTATTTT.